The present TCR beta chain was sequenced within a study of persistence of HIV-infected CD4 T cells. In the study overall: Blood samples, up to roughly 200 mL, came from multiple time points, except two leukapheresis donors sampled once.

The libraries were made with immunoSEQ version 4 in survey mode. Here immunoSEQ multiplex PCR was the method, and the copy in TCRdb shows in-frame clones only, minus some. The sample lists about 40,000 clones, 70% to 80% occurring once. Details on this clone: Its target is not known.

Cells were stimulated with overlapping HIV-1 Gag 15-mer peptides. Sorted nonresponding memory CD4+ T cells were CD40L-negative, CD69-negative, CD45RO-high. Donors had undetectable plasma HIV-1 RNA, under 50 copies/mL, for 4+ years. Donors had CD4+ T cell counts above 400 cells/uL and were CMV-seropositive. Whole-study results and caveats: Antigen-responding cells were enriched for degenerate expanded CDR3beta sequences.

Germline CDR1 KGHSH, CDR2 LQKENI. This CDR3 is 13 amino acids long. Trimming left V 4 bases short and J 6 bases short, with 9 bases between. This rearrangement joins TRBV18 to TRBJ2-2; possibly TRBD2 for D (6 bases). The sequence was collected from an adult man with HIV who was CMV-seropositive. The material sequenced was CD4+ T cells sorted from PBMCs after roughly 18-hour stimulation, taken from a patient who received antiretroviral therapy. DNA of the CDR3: TGTGCCAGCTCACTAGCGGAGGCCGGGGAGCTGTTTTTT. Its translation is CASSLAEAGELFF.